The source of this TCR beta chain is a study of cytomegalovirus exposure and HLA in healthy donors. The PCR had 60 Vbeta and 13 Jbeta primers. The table came from immunoSEQ multiplex PCR; TCRdb's copy has only in-frame clones and leaves some out. The sample lists roughly 150,000 clones; 82% were seen once. This CDR3 spans 17 amino acids. CDR1 MGHRA and CDR2 YSYEKL come from the germline V gene. V was cut by 0 bases and J by 7 bases, with 19 bases left in between. The rearrangement joins TRBV4-1 to TRBJ1-5; D might be TRBD1 (5 bases). Sequencing was done on a sample of PBMCs. This clonotype originated in a girl aged 5 to 17 in good health and CMV-seropositive. The CDR3 loop reads CASSQETYRFSRQPQHF. Written as DNA, the CDR3 is TGCGCCAGCAGCCAAGAGACATACAGGTTTTCGAGGCAGCCCCAGCATTTT.